These 21 T cell receptor beta chains came from one sample sequenced in a study of shared clonotypes between healthy human individuals. Profiling relied on immunoSEQ multiplex PCR, and the TCRdb table lists in-frame clones only, not all of them. The sample includes hundreds of thousands of clones, around 72% of them seen just once. The source material was memory CD4+ T cells sorted from blood. As to subset: CD45RA-negative fraction. These TCRs come from a woman in her 30s in good health.

The table lists this clone with a count of one. This chain uses TRBV7-8 with TRBJ1-1; D is uncertain. The V end was cut by 1 base, the J end by 0 bases, with 12 bases between. CDR3 length: 16 amino acids. Germline V CDR1 and CDR2: SGHVS, FQNEAQ. CDR3 DNA sequence: TGTGCCAGCAGCTTAGGTCGTAGTCAATTGAACACTGAAGCTTTCTTT. Its protein is CASSLGRSQLNTEAFF.

The chain is built from TRBV6-5 and TRBJ2-7; 9 bases are a match to TRBD1. V dropped 2 bases and J dropped 7; count of bases not matched to a gene: 6. The CDR3 runs 14 residues. In germline, CDR1 is MNHEY, CDR2 SVGAGI. As DNA, the CDR3 is TGTGCCAGCAGTTACACGGACAGGGGACAAGAGCAGTACTTC. Amino acid sequence: CASSYTDRGQEQYF.

This rearrangement joins TRBV7-9 to TRBJ2-5, with D possibly being TRBD2 (5 bases). CDR3 length equals 14 residues. The germline V and J ends were trimmed by 2 bases and 1 base, with 8 bases remaining between them. The germline V gene encodes CDR1 SEHNR and CDR2 FQNEAQ (reference sequence). The CDR3 loop is CASSLIEGQETQYF. CDR3 coding DNA: TGTGCCAGCAGCTTAATCGAGGGCCAAGAGACCCAGTACTTC.

The J gene is TRBJ2-7, the V gene TRBV15, with a weak D call TRBD2 (6 bases). This CDR3 spans 14 amino acids. Trimming cost V 1 base and J 6 bases, with 13 bases left between them. The germline V gene encodes CDR1 LNHNV and CDR2 YYDKDF (reference sequence). CDR3 sequence reads: CATSRVGGTGEQYF. CDR3 coding DNA: TGTGCCACCAGCAGAGTGGGGGGAACGGGCGAGCAGTACTTC.

The DNA of the CDR3 is TGTGCCATCACTGGTAGGGGAGGCACAGATACGCAGTATTTT. This sequence encodes CAITGRGGTDTQYF. The chain couples TRBV10-3 to TRBJ2-3; D may match TRBD1 or TRBD2 (5 bases each). CDR1 ENHRY and CDR2 SYGVKD come from the germline V gene. The CDR3 extends over 14 amino acids. Trimming cost V 7 bases and J 1 base, with 12 bases left between them.

The chain has TRBV30 and TRBJ1-6; TRBD1 matches at 7 bases. V shed 0 bases, J shed 4 bases, and the junction held 6 bases outside the gene matches. Germline CDR1 reads GTSNPN; CDR2 reads SVGIG (reference sequence). This CDR3 region has 16 residues. The CDR3 nucleotides are TGTGCCTGGAGTGTACTAGAACAGGGGTATAATTCACCCCTCCACTTT. Translated, it gives CAWSVLEQGYNSPLHF.

J is TRBJ1-3 and V is TRBV2, with unresolved D. The CDR3 length is 18 residues. Germline V gives CDR1 SNHLY, CDR2 FYNNEI. V lost 6 bases to trimming and J lost 2 bases, with 23 bases between them. The CDR3 reads CASRPTIGLSLAGNTIYF. As DNA, the CDR3 is TGTGCCAGCAGGCCGACGATTGGACTCTCCTTGGCTGGAAACACCATATATTTT.

The chain carries TRBV4-1 and TRBJ1-1; TRBD1 might be the D (6 bases). Germline V gives CDR1 MGHRA, CDR2 YSYEKL. Trimming stripped 1 base from V and 6 bases from J, with 12 bases between. CDR3 length equals 14 residues. In DNA form, the CDR3 reads TGCGCCAGCAGCCAAGCAAGGGGGGCAGCTGAAGCTTTCTTT. Translation gives CASSQARGAAEAFF.

Only a few counts were recorded for this clone. This sequence joins TRBV5-4 and TRBJ1-2, with a tentative D call TRBD1 (5 bases). The CDR3 is made up of 14 amino acids. Per germline, CDR1 SGHNT and CDR2 YYREEE (reference sequence). Trimming stripped 5 bases from V and 4 bases from J, with 15 bases between. Here the CDR3 reads CASSYLAGTYGYTF. The DNA for the CDR3 is TGTGCCAGCAGTTACCTTGCAGGGACCTATGGCTACACCTTC. Supplemented by reference TRBV5-4 and TRBJ1-2, the full variable domain reads ETGVTQSPTHLIKTRGQQVTLRCSSQSGHNTVSWYQQALGQGPQFIFQYYREEENGRGNFPPRFSGLQFPNYSSELNVNALELDDSALYLCASSYLAGTYGYTFGSGTRLTVV.

The gene calls are TRBV4-1 and TRBJ2-7; TRBD2 matches 8 bases. The CDR3 sequence is 16 residues long. Germline trimming cut 1 base from V and 2 bases from J; bases unmatched to any gene: 7. The V gene's germline CDR1 is MGHRA and CDR2 YSYEKL. DNA for the CDR3: TGCGCCAGCAGCCAAGTTTGGGTAGCGGGAACCTACGAGCAGTACTTC. The encoded protein is CASSQVWVAGTYEQYF.

Concerning this clone: Distinct nucleotide sequences in the sample also encode this CDR3. The chain has TRBV19 and TRBJ1-5; unclear D gene. The V gene lost 0 bases and the J gene lost 4 bases, with 7 bases spanning the gap. The CDR3 totals 14 residues. Germline CDR1 LNHDA, CDR2 SQIVND (reference sequence). The CDR3 is CASSIDRRNQPQHF. CDR3 DNA: TGTGCCAGTAGTATAGATCGAAGGAATCAGCCCCAGCATTTT.

The V and J genes are TRBV11-2 and TRBJ1-5; TRBD1 agrees at 8 bases. Germline loops: CDR1 SGHAT, CDR2 FQNNGV. CDR3 length equals 11 residues. J gave up 11 bases and V 3 bases, and 0 bases lay outside the gene matches. The chain's CDR3 is CASSLTGAQHF. The CDR3, as DNA: TGTGCCAGCAGCTTGACAGGGGCCCAGCATTTT.

The rearrangement joins TRBV2 to TRBJ2-1; TRBD2 is a possible D gene (5 bases). CDR1 and CDR2 from the germline V gene are SNHLY and FYNNEI. CDR3 length: 15 amino acids. The ends were cut back, 7 bases at V and 6 bases at J, with 19 bases in the middle. The CDR3 bases are TGTGCCAGCAAGGAAATGGGAGAGGCGGGCAATGAGCAGTTCTTC. Its protein is CASKEMGEAGNEQFF.

The chain combines TRBV11-2 with TRBJ2-5; D unclear. CDR1 is SGHAT and CDR2 is FQNNGV in the germline V gene. V was pared by 0 bases and J by 2 bases, with 10 bases between. The CDR3 runs 15 residues. DNA for the CDR3: TGTGCCAGCAGCTTAGATCCTTTGAGACAAGAGACCCAGTACTTC. Amino acid sequence: CASSLDPLRQETQYF.

Remarks on this clone: Other DNA sequences within the sample encode an identical CDR3. V usage is TRBV7-3 and J usage is TRBJ2-3; unclear D gene. The V gene's germline CDR1 is SGHTA and CDR2 FQGTGA. The CDR3 runs 15 residues. V lost 1 base to trimming and J lost 0 bases, with 8 bases between them. The CDR3 nucleotides read TGTGCCAGCAGCTTAAGGCCAGGTAGCACAGATACGCAGTATTTT. It codes for CASSLRPGSTDTQYF.

This rearrangement joins TRBV18 to TRBJ2-3; the D gene is possibly TRBD1 (5 bases). Germline assignment: CDR1 KGHSH and CDR2 LQKENI. V lost 4 bases, J lost 3 bases, and 14 bases lay in between. CDR3 length equals 15 residues. CDR3 amino acids: CASSQTLQGTDTQYF. The CDR3 nucleotides are TGTGCCAGCTCACAAACTCTCCAGGGTACAGATACGCAGTATTTT.

This clone was recorded once. The chain joins TRBV28 to TRBJ2-2, with TRBD1 matching over 9 bases. This CDR3 is 17 amino acids long. Per the germline V gene, CDR1 is MDHEN and CDR2 is SYDVKM. Germline trimming cut 5 bases from V and 8 bases from J; bases unmatched to any gene: 15. CDR3 nucleotide sequence: TGTGCCAGCAGTCACCGACAGGGGGTGATTTTTGGAGGGGAGCTGTTTTTT. This gives the protein CASSHRQGVIFGGELFF.

This clone occurred a few times. The J gene is TRBJ1-3, the V gene TRBV5-1, with a possible D match to TRBD1 (5 bases). Trimming removed 3 bases from V and 0 bases from J, with 16 bases in between. Germline V gene lookup returns CDR1 SGHRS and CDR2 YFSETQ. The CDR3 length is 17 residues. The CDR3 region is CASSSGGGALSGNTIYF. In DNA form, the CDR3 reads TGCGCCAGCAGCTCCGGCGGAGGGGCCCTCTCTGGAAACACCATATATTTT.

This clone was recorded once. The rearrangement joins TRBV5-1 to TRBJ1-2; D is undetermined. The germline V and J ends were trimmed by 2 bases and 4 bases, with 15 bases remaining between them. The germline V gene encodes CDR1 SGHRS and CDR2 YFSETQ. CDR3 size: 15 residues. The CDR3 DNA sequence: TGCGCCAGCAGCTTCGAGGGATTGGGAGCCTATGGCTACACCTTC. The encoded protein is CASSFEGLGAYGYTF.

This clone was recorded a few times. Being one base from a much bigger clone, this may be a read error. This sample also contains other DNA sequences that code for the same CDR3. The DNA of the CDR3 is TGTGCCAGCAGCTTGTACTACGAGCAGTACTTC. Its translation is CASSLYYEQYF. J is TRBJ2-7 and V is TRBV5-6; D uncertain. V lost 1 base and J 3 bases, leaving 2 bases between the germline ends. Germline CDR1 is SGHDT and CDR2 is YYEEEE. The CDR3 runs 11 residues.

The rearrangement uses TRBV10-2 and TRBJ1-2, with 8 bases fitting TRBD1. V gave up 1 base and J gave up 4 bases; unmatched junction bases: 2. CDR3 length: 14 residues. Germline loops: CDR1 WSHSY, CDR2 SAAADI. This CDR3 is CASSEYGQGYGYTF. CDR3 nucleotide sequence: TGCGCCAGCAGTGAGTACGGACAGGGCTATGGCTACACCTTC.